These 13 T cell receptor beta chains share one sample of origin, sequenced in a study of blood T cell repertoires in COVID-19. Some clones are missing from TCRdb's copy, which holds only in-frame ones; the method was immunoSEQ multiplex PCR. This table has about 30,000 clones, about 91% appearing once. Sample: peripheral blood. The source is a man older than 75 with acute or convalescent COVID-19.

The rearrangement uses TRBV30 and TRBJ1-2, with D possibly matching TRBD1 (5 bases). Germline V gene lookup returns CDR1 GTSNPN and CDR2 SVGIG (reference sequence). This CDR3 comprises 13 residues. Trimming cost V 4 bases and J 7 bases, with 16 bases left between them. CDR3 nucleotides: TGTGCCTGGACTCCACCAAGGGGCAGTGGCTACACCTTC. Amino acids: CAWTPPRGSGYTF.

The rearrangement uses TRBV4-1 and TRBJ1-6, with TRBD1 matching 8 bases. V shed 3 bases, J shed 9 bases, and the junction held 1 base outside the gene matches. The CDR3 runs 13 residues. In germline, CDR1 is MGHRA, CDR2 YSYEKL. CDR3 coding DNA: TGCGCCAGCAGCCAGGACAGGGCTTCACCCCTCCACTTT. Translated: CASSQDRASPLHF.

This clone has just one count. The rearrangement links TRBV10-1 to TRBJ1-3; D ambiguous. Germline V CDR1 and CDR2: WNHNN, SYGVQD (reference sequence). The CDR3 has 14 residues. V gave up 6 bases and J gave up 0 bases, with 9 bases separating them. The CDR3 reads CASRAGTSGNTIYF. The CDR3 nucleotides read TGCGCCAGCAGAGCAGGAACCTCTGGAAACACCATATATTTT.

The chain combines TRBV5-1 with TRBJ2-7; TRBD2 aligns across 7 bases. This CDR3 region has 16 residues. J lost 4 bases, V lost 4 bases, and 14 bases had no gene match. Germline V gene sequence: CDR1 SGHRS, CDR2 YFSETQ. The CDR3: CASSPFVERDYYEQYF. The DNA of the CDR3 is TGCGCCAGCAGCCCATTCGTAGAGCGGGACTATTACGAGCAGTACTTC. Complete variable domain (other parts from reference TRBV5-1 and TRBJ2-7): KAGVTQTPRYLIKTRGQQVTLSCSPISGHRSVSWYQQTPGQGLQFLFEYFSETQRNKGNFPGRFSGRQFSNSRSEMNVSTLELGDSALYLCASSPFVERDYYEQYFGPGTRLTVT.

The chain combines TRBV2 with TRBJ2-1; D is ambiguous. CDR3 length: 13 amino acids. Germline V CDR1 and CDR2: SNHLY, FYNNEI. Trimming removed 8 bases at V and 5 bases at J, with 13 bases between. The CDR3 region is CASEPGQNNEQFF. CDR3 bases: TGTGCCAGCGAACCAGGCCAAAACAATGAGCAGTTCTTC.

The chain joins TRBV6-1 to TRBJ2-2, with 10 positions matching TRBD2. The CDR3 is 16 residues long. The trim removed 4 bases at V and 5 bases at J, leaving 7 bases unmatched. Germline V CDR1 and CDR2: MNHNS, SASEGT. In nucleotides, the CDR3 is TGTGCCAGCAGTGTATTTTTAGCGGGAGGTACCGGGGAGCTGTTTTTT. This encodes CASSVFLAGGTGELFF.

J is TRBJ1-3 and V is TRBV10-3; D unclear. The V end was cut by 4 bases, the J end by 0 bases, with 13 bases between. Germline V CDR1 and CDR2: ENHRY, SYGVKD. This CDR3 region has 16 residues. The CDR3 DNA follows: TGTGCCATCAGTGGACCCCCGGAGGACTCTGGAAACACCATATATTTT. Translating it yields CAISGPPEDSGNTIYF.

As to this clone: Other DNA sequences in this sample translate to the same CDR3. The chain employs TRBV19 and TRBJ1-1; D possibly corresponds to TRBD1 (5 bases). The CDR3 has 13 amino acids. CDR1 and CDR2 from the germline V gene are LNHDA and SQIVND (reference sequence). Trimming left V 3 bases short and J 1 base short, with 6 bases between. This CDR3 is CASSIRENTEAFF. The CDR3 DNA is TGTGCCAGTAGTATCAGGGAGAACACTGAAGCTTTCTTT.

The table lists this clone with a count of one. The chain combines TRBV7-2 with TRBJ1-1; D call uncertain. V lost 7 bases to trimming and J lost 7 bases, with 22 bases between them. Germline lookup yields CDR1 SGHTA and CDR2 FQGNSA. The CDR3 loop spans 15 amino acids. The CDR3 here is CASTLGGGQQIEAFF. The CDR3 DNA is TGTGCCAGCACCCTCGGCGGCGGGCAACAAATTGAAGCTTTCTTT.

This clone has only a few counts. The chain is built from TRBV3-1 (or the pseudogene TRBV3-2) and TRBJ2-3, with D possibly matching TRBD2 (5 bases). CDR3 size: 15 residues. Trimming stripped 8 bases from V and 1 base from J, with 16 bases between. The germline gives CDR1 LGHDT, CDR2 YNNKEL (reference sequence). The CDR3 nucleotides are TGTGCCAGCGCTGTGGGCTTCGGGGGCACAGATACGCAGTATTTT. Translating gives CASAVGFGGTDTQYF.

The CDR3 protein is CASSLGGVRTSGINEQFF. DNA of the CDR3: TGTGCCAGCAGCTTAGGGGGAGTTCGGACTAGCGGGATCAATGAGCAGTTCTTC. J is TRBJ2-1 and V is TRBV11-2; 12 bases agree with TRBD2. This CDR3 region has 18 residues. From germline, CDR1 is SGHAT and CDR2 FQNNGV. With 1 base clipped from V and 6 bases from J, the junction kept 10 bases outside the gene matches.

This chain uses TRBV7-8 with TRBJ2-7; a weak D match, TRBD2 (5 bases). Germline values: CDR1 SGHVS, CDR2 FQNEAQ. This CDR3 region has 14 residues. Trimming removed 4 bases at V and 0 bases at J, with 10 bases between. CDR3 DNA sequence: TGTGCCAGCAGCTCCGCCGGGATCTCCTACGAGCAGTACTTC. Translated, it gives CASSSAGISYEQYF.

The rearrangement uses TRBV5-4 and TRBJ1-4; weak D call: TRBD1 (5 bases). Germline CDR1 is SGHNT and CDR2 is YYREEE (reference sequence). V lost 5 bases and J lost 5, with 13 bases in between. The CDR3 loop spans 14 amino acids. Here the CDR3 DNA reads TGTGCCAGCAGTCCAGGGCCTGGGAATGAAAAACTGTTTTTT. Its protein is CASSPGPGNEKLFF.